A single sample gave rise to the 18 T cell receptor beta chains below, sequenced in a study of T cells after yellow fever vaccination. TCRdb re-analysed the 5' RACE reads in MiXCR, keeping a single row per CDR3 protein. The sample lists 400,000 or so distinct CDR3 sequences, roughly a sixth occurring once. Specimen: PBMCs, collected before the yellow fever booster vaccination. The receptors were sampled from a man younger than 30 who received the YFV17D yellow fever vaccine.

In this sample, this clonotype turned up a few times. The V and J genes are TRBV6-2 or TRBV6-3 and TRBJ1-5; possible D gene TRBD1, 5 bases. Deletions cut 2 bases from V and 7 bases from J, with 9 bases between. Germline CDR1 and CDR2: MNHEY and SVGEGT. The length of the CDR3 is 13 residues. The chain's CDR3 is CASSYAGDQPQHF. DNA of the CDR3: TGTGCCAGCAGTTACGCTGGGGACCAGCCCCAGCATTTT.

This sequence joins TRBV5-4 and TRBJ1-3; D not certain. The CDR3 spans 16 residues. Germline V gene sequence: CDR1 SGHNT, CDR2 YYREEE (reference sequence). Trimming left V 5 bases short and J 0 bases short, with 15 bases between. In DNA, the CDR3 is TGTGCCAGCAGTTCAGATGGACCCAGCTCTGGAAACACCATATATTTT. Its protein is CASSSDGPSSGNTIYF. The full variable domain, in which reference TRBV5-4 and TRBJ1-3 provide the parts outside the CDR3, is ETGVTQSPTHLIKTRGQQVTLRCSSQSGHNTVSWYQQALGQGPQFIFQYYREEENGRGNFPPRFSGLQFPNYSSELNVNALELDDSALYLCASSSDGPSSGNTIYFGEGSWLTVV.

This clonotype was picked up a small number of times. The chain joins TRBV19 to TRBJ1-5; 8 bases agree with TRBD1. This CDR3 has 19 amino acids. CDR1 is LNHDA and CDR2 is SQIVND in the germline V gene (reference sequence). With V trimmed by 5 bases and J by 1 base, 16 bases remained unmatched. CDR3 loop: CASSESRGPRELSNQPQHF. The CDR3 bases are TGTGCCAGTAGTGAAAGCAGGGGGCCGCGGGAGTTGAGCAATCAGCCCCAGCATTTT.

The chain links TRBV20-1 to TRBJ2-3; maybe TRBD1 (6 bases). Germline V gene sequence: CDR1 DFQATT, CDR2 SNEGSKA (reference sequence). Trimming left V 8 bases short and J 9 bases short, with 18 bases between. This CDR3 is built from 12 residues. CDR3 DNA sequence: TGCAGTACTCGCCTACAGGGTGAAACGCAGTATTTT. Its translation is CSTRLQGETQYF.

The chain is built from TRBV7-2 and TRBJ1-5; D possibly corresponds to TRBD1 (6 bases). V lost 4 bases and J 3 bases, leaving 10 bases between the germline ends. Germline V gene lookup returns CDR1 SGHTA and CDR2 FQGNSA. This CDR3 comprises 14 residues. In DNA, the CDR3 is TGTGCCAGCAGCTCCGGACAGAACAATCAGCCCCAGCATTTT. It specifies CASSSGQNNQPQHF. Full variable domain (missing parts from reference TRBV7-2 and TRBJ1-5): GAGVSQSPSNKVTEKGKDVELRCDPISGHTALYWYRQSLGQGLEFLIYFQGNSAPDKSGLPSDRFSAERTGGSVSTLTIQRTQQEDSAVYLCASSSGQNNQPQHFGDGTRLSIL.

This clonotype was seen a handful of times. This sequence joins TRBV5-6 and TRBJ2-5; TRBD2 aligns across 9 bases. Trimming at V came to 4 bases and at J to 7 bases, leaving 8 bases not matched to a gene. Looked up from germline, CDR1 is SGHDT and CDR2 is YYEEEE. This CDR3 has 14 amino acids. The CDR3 loop is CASSLTSGIGTQYF. The CDR3 nucleotides are TGTGCCAGCAGCCTGACTAGCGGCATTGGGACCCAGTACTTC.

The sample holds a few counts of this clonotype. The gene calls are TRBV20-1 and TRBJ1-2; 8 bases are shared with TRBD1. This CDR3 has 14 amino acids. The ends lost 4 bases at V and 1 base at J; junction bases unmatched: 5. The germline gives CDR1 DFQATT, CDR2 SNEGSKA (reference sequence). The CDR3 region is CSAIQTGDNYGYTF. The CDR3 nucleotides are TGCAGTGCTATACAGACAGGGGATAACTATGGCTACACCTTC.

This clonotype was found a few times. The CDR3 reads CASSSRTADVGTEAFF. CDR3 sequence (DNA): TGTGCCAGCAGTTCACGGACTGCCGACGTGGGAACTGAAGCTTTCTTT. V gene TRBV6-5 combines with J gene TRBJ1-1; D is uncertain. Germline loops: CDR1 MNHEY, CDR2 SVGAGI. The CDR3 consists of 16 residues. Trimming removed 4 bases at V and 5 bases at J, with 20 bases between.

The chain employs TRBV6-2 or TRBV6-3 and TRBJ2-5; D is uncertain. V was cut by 0 bases and J by 1 base, with 12 bases left in between. This CDR3 contains 16 residues. The germline gives CDR1 MNHEY, CDR2 SVGEGT. CDR3 coding DNA: TGTGCCAGCAGTTACTCGATTCAGATCACCCAAGAGACCCAGTACTTC. Translated, it gives CASSYSIQITQETQYF.

In its sample, this clonotype was seen a few times. This sequence joins TRBV18 and TRBJ1-1, with D possibly TRBD1 on 6 matching bases. V lost 4 bases to trimming and J lost 2 bases, with 11 bases between them. CDR1 and CDR2 (germline): KGHSH, LQKENI. The CDR3 covers 14 residues. In DNA, the CDR3 is TGTGCCAGCTCACGGGGGGCTTTAAACACTGAAGCTTTCTTT. Translating gives CASSRGALNTEAFF. Looking up the rest from reference TRBV18 and TRBJ1-1 gives the full variable domain: NAGVMQNPRHLVRRRGQEARLRCSPMKGHSHVYWYRQLPEEGLKFMVYLQKENIIDESGMPKERFSAEFPKEGPSILRIQQVVRGDSAAYFCASSRGALNTEAFFGQGTRLTVV.

The chain carries TRBV7-2 and TRBJ1-4, with no clear D. This CDR3 is 14 amino acids long. V dropped 1 base and J dropped 8 bases, with 11 bases sitting between them. Germline V gene lookup returns CDR1 SGHTA and CDR2 FQGNSA. The DNA for the CDR3 is TGTGCCAGCAGCTTAGGACGGTTTGGAGAAAAACTGTTTTTT. Amino acids: CASSLGRFGEKLFF.

This clonotype came up once. This chain connects TRBV30 to TRBJ1-2, with D uncertain. The ends were cut back, 0 bases at V and 4 bases at J, with 12 bases in the middle. Germline V gives CDR1 GTSNPN, CDR2 SVGIG (reference sequence). The CDR3 runs 14 residues. Here the CDR3 DNA reads TGTGCCTGGAGTGTACAGCTGGGAAGCTATGGCTACACCTTC. This translates into CAWSVQLGSYGYTF.

The chain couples TRBV7-3 to TRBJ1-1; TRBD1 aligns across 7 bases. The germline V gene encodes CDR1 SGHTA and CDR2 FQGTGA. The CDR3 has 14 amino acids. The J segment lost 9 bases and the V segment lost 0 bases, leaving 7 bases of the junction unmatched. The CDR3 loop reads CASSLTRGPAQAFF. CDR3 nucleotides: TGTGCCAGCAGCTTAACGAGGGGGCCCGCACAAGCTTTCTTT.

The chain employs TRBV5-4 and TRBJ1-6; D perhaps matches TRBD1 (5 bases). V lost 4 bases and J lost 7, with 15 bases in between. This CDR3 has 15 residues. Germline V lookup: CDR1 SGHNT, CDR2 YYREEE (reference sequence). The CDR3 bases are TGTGCCAGCAGCGTTGGGACGGTGGAGAATTCACCCCTCCACTTT. Residues: CASSVGTVENSPLHF.

This chain uses TRBV18 with TRBJ2-3, with 12 bases matching TRBD1. The V and J ends lost 2 bases and 2 bases, in that order; junction bases with no gene match: 8. CDR1 is KGHSH, CDR2 LQKENI, per germline. The CDR3 length is 18 residues. The CDR3 reads CASSPTGTGGRSTDTQYF. The CDR3 DNA follows: TGTGCCAGCTCACCAACTGGGACAGGGGGCCGGTCCACAGATACGCAGTATTTT.

This clonotype has just a few counts. The V gene is TRBV5-8, the J gene TRBJ2-7; 8 positions agree with TRBD2. Germline V gene data show CDR1 as SGHTS and CDR2 as YDEGEE. V was pared by 2 bases and J by 1 base, with 2 bases of the junction left unmatched. The CDR3 runs 14 residues. The CDR3 here is CASSFGGGSYEQYV. The CDR3 DNA is TGTGCCAGCAGCTTTGGCGGGGGGTCCTACGAGCAGTACGTC.

The chain uses TRBV18 and TRBJ1-3; 10 positions match TRBD1. The germline CDR1 and CDR2 sequences are KGHSH and LQKENI. The CDR3 is 16 amino acids. V was pared by 2 bases and J by 0 bases, with 1 base of the junction left unmatched. CDR3 sequence reads: CASSPRQGASGNTIYF. CDR3 nucleotide sequence: TGTGCCAGCTCACCAAGACAGGGGGCCTCTGGAAACACCATATATTTT. Looking up the rest from reference TRBV18 and TRBJ1-3 gives the full variable domain: NAGVMQNPRHLVRRRGQEARLRCSPMKGHSHVYWYRQLPEEGLKFMVYLQKENIIDESGMPKERFSAEFPKEGPSILRIQQVVRGDSAAYFCASSPRQGASGNTIYFGEGSWLTVV.

As DNA, the CDR3 is TGCGCCAGCAGCCAAGATTCAAGGGGCACCATATATTTT. The encoded protein is CASSQDSRGTIYF. The rearrangement joins TRBV4-1 to TRBJ1-3; possible D gene TRBD1, 5 bases. The V end was cut by 0 bases, the J end by 9 bases, with 9 bases between. The CDR3 has 13 amino acids. Germline assignment: CDR1 MGHRA and CDR2 YSYEKL.